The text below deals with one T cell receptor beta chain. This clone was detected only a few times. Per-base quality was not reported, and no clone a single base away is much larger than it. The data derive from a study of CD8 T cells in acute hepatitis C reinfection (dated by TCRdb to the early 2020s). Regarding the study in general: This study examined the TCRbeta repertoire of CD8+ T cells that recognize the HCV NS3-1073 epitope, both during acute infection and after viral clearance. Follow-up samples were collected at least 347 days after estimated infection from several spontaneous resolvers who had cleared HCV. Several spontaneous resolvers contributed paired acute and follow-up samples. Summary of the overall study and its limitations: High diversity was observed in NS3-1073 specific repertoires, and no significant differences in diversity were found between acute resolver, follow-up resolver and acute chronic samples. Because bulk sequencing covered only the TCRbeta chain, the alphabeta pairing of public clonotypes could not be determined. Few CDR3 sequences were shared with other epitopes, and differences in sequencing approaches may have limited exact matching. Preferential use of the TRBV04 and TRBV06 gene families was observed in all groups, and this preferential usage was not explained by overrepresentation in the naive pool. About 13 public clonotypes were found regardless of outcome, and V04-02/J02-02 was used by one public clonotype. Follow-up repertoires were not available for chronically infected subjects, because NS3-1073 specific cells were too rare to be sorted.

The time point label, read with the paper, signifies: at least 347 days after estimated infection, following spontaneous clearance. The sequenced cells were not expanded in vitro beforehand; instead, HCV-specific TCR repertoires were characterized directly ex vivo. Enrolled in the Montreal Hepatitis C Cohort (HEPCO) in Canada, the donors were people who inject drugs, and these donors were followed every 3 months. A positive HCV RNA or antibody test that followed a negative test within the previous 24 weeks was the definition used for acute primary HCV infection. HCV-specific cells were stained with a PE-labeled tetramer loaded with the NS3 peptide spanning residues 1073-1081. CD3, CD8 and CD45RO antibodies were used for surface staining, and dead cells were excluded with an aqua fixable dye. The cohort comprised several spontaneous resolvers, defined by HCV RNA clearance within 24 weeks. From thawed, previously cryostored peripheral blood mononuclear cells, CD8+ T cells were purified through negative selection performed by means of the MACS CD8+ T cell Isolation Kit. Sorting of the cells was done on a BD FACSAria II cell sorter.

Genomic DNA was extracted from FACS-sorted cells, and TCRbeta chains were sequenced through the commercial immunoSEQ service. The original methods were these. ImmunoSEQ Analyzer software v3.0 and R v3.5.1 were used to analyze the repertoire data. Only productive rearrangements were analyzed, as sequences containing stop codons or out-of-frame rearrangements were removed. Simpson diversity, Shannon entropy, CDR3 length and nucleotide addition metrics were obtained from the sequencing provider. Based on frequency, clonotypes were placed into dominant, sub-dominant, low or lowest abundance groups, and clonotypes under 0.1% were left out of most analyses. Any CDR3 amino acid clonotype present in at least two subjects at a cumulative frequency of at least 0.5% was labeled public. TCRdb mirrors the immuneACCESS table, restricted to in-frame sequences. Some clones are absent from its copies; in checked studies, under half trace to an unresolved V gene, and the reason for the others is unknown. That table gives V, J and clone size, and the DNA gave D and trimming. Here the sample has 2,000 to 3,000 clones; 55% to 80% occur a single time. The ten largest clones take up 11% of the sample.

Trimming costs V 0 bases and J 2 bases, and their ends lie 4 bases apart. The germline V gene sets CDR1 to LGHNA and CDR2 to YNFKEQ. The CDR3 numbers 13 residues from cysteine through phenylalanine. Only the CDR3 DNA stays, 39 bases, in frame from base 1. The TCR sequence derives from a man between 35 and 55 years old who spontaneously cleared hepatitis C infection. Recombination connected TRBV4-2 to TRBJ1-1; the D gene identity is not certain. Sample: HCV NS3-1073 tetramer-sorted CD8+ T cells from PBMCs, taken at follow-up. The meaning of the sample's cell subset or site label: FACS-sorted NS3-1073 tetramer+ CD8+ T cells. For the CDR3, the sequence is CASSQETNTEAFF. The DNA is TGTGCCAGCAGCCAAGAGACCAACACTGAAGCTTTCTTT.